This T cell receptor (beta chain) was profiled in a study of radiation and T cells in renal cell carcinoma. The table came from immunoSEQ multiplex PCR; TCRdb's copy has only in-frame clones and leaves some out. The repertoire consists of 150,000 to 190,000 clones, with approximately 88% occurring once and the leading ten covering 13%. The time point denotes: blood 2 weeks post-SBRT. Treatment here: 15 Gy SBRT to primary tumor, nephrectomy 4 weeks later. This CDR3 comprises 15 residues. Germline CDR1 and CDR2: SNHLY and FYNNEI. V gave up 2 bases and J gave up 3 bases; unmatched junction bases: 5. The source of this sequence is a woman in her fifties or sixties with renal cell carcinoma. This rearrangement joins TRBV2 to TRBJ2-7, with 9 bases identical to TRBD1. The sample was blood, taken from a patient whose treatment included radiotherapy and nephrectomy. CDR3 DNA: TGTGCCAGCAGTGAAACCGGGACAGGGCACTACGAGCAGTACTTC. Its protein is CASSETGTGHYEQYF.